One sample yielded the 13 T cell receptor beta chains listed below, sequenced in a study of CD8 T cells in Susac syndrome. RNA, at about 0.45 to 1 ug, was reverse transcribed with random hexamers. TCRdb recomputed calls from the immunoSEQ multiplex PCR reads with MiXCR, one row per CDR3 protein. The sample holds roughly 190,000 distinct CDR3 sequences, around 90% seen once. The sequenced material came from CD4+ T cells from PBMCs. These receptors all come from a human donor with Susac syndrome.

The chain links TRBV11-1 to TRBJ2-1, with 15 nucleotides matching TRBD2. Germline V gene sequence: CDR1 SGHAT, CDR2 FQDESV (reference sequence). This CDR3 has 21 amino acids. The V gene end was trimmed by 2 bases and the J gene end by 0 bases; junction bases not matched to a gene: 11. The CDR3 nucleotides are TGTGCCAGCAGCTTACTCCCAGGACTAGCGGGAGGGAAGATCTCCTACAATGAGCAGTTCTTC. The encoded protein is CASSLLPGLAGGKISYNEQFF.

J is TRBJ2-6 and V is TRBV19, with 9 bases lining up with TRBD1. CDR1 and CDR2 from the germline V gene are LNHDA and SQIVND (reference sequence). This CDR3 region has 20 residues. V was pared by 7 bases and J by 0 bases, with 16 bases of the junction left unmatched. The CDR3: CASKPTPDRGYYSGANVLTF. CDR3 nucleotide sequence: TGTGCCAGTAAACCCACACCGGACAGGGGATACTACTCTGGGGCCAACGTCCTGACTTTC.

This sequence joins TRBV3-1 and TRBJ1-4, with D unresolved. The CDR3 is made up of 16 amino acids. In germline, CDR1 is LGHDT, CDR2 YNNKEL (reference sequence). The ends were cut back, 0 bases at V and 0 bases at J, with 8 bases in the middle. CDR3 sequence (DNA): TGTGCCAGCAGCCAAGAGGTTGGAGCAACTAATGAAAAACTGTTTTTT. This encodes CASSQEVGATNEKLFF.

The chain couples TRBV3-1 to TRBJ2-5; TRBD2 is a possible D gene (6 bases). The germline V gene encodes CDR1 LGHDT and CDR2 YNNKEL (reference sequence). This CDR3 region has 13 residues. V shed 3 bases and J shed 7 bases, with 12 bases lying between them. The DNA of the CDR3 is TGTGCCAGCAGCCAGGGGACGGAGGGGACCCAGTACTTC. Its protein is CASSQGTEGTQYF.

About this clonotype: One junction end does not reproduce the germline sequence, and a read error may be involved. The V gene is TRBV7-7, the J gene TRBJ2-2; 8 positions agree with TRBD2. The germline CDR1 and CDR2 sequences are SSHAT and FNYEAQ (reference sequence). The CDR3 contains 15 residues. The CDR3 region has the DNA TGTGCTAGCACCCCCAGCGGGGGAGTTACCGGGGAGCTGTTTTTT. This encodes CASTPSGGVTGELFF.

Only one count was recorded for this clonotype. This sequence joins TRBV5-1 and TRBJ1-3; TRBD1 might be the D (5 bases). Per germline, CDR1 SGHRS and CDR2 YFSETQ. This CDR3 has 16 residues. V lost 4 bases and J 0 bases, leaving 14 bases between the germline ends. CDR3 region: CASSVSGPSSGNTIYF. For the CDR3, the DNA is TGCGCCAGCAGCGTTTCGGGACCGAGCTCTGGAAACACCATATATTTT.

The V call is TRBV12-5, the J call TRBJ1-1, with a possible D match to TRBD1 (5 bases). V shed 0 bases and J shed 11 bases, with 16 bases lying between them. Germline V gene data show CDR1 as LGHNT and CDR2 as FRNRAP. This CDR3 is 14 amino acids long. CDR3 region: CASGLVLGGWGAFF. The CDR3 nucleotides are TGTGCTAGTGGTTTGGTACTCGGGGGATGGGGGGCTTTCTTT.

The rearrangement links TRBV30 to TRBJ1-2, with 8 bases identical to TRBD1. Germline loops: CDR1 GTSNPN, CDR2 SVGIG (reference sequence). V lost 2 bases and J lost 8; bases outside the gene matches: 19. The CDR3 extends over 17 amino acids. This chain's CDR3 is CAWSMQGQGGVGRGYTF. In DNA, the CDR3 is TGTGCCTGGAGTATGCAAGGACAGGGAGGTGTTGGACGAGGCTACACCTTC.

The gene calls are TRBV20-1 and TRBJ2-7; a weak D match, TRBD2 (6 bases). Per germline, CDR1 DFQATT and CDR2 SNEGSKA (reference sequence). V was clipped by 2 bases and J by 0 bases, with 11 bases between them. The CDR3 is 14 amino acids. CDR3 residues: CSARFPGLSYEQYF. CDR3 sequence (DNA): TGCAGTGCTAGATTCCCGGGACTCTCCTACGAGCAGTACTTC.

The V call is TRBV12-3 or TRBV12-4, the J call TRBJ2-3, with D unresolved. This CDR3 has 12 residues. V lost 3 bases to trimming and J lost 4 bases, with 5 bases between them. CDR3 coding DNA: TGTGCCAGCAGTTTTTCGGCAGATACGCAGTATTTT. It encodes CASSFSADTQYF.

In nucleotides, the CDR3 is TGTGCCAGCAGCCCTAACATCGAGGGGGTCACTGAAGCTTTCTTT. Translated: CASSPNIEGVTEAFF. The chain recombines TRBV3-1 with TRBJ1-1; tentatively, D is TRBD1 (6 bases). This CDR3 region has 15 residues. Trimming took 4 bases from V and 4 from J, leaving 16 bases between them. CDR1 LGHDT and CDR2 YNNKEL come from the germline V gene (reference sequence).

The chain combines TRBV19 with TRBJ2-2; a weak D match, TRBD1 (5 bases). V shed 5 bases and J shed 3 bases, with 10 bases lying between them. Germline-derived CDR1 and CDR2 are LNHDA and SQIVND (reference sequence). The CDR3 totals 14 residues. The CDR3 DNA is TGTGCCAGTAGTGGGCAGGGATACACCGGGGAGCTGTTTTTT. Its translation: CASSGQGYTGELFF.

V and J are TRBV13 and TRBJ1-1, with D possibly TRBD1 on 5 matching bases. V gave up 2 bases and J gave up 1 base, with 14 bases separating them. Germline-derived CDR1 and CDR2 are PRHDT and FYEKMQ (reference sequence). The CDR3 spans 16 residues. DNA for the CDR3: TGTGCCAGCAGCTTAAAAGAGACAGTGACGAACACTGAAGCTTTCTTT. It specifies CASSLKETVTNTEAFF.